The present T cell receptor (beta chain) was sequenced within a study of blood T cells in healthy people across ages. Study-level findings and limits: Donor CMV status, an unknown factor, possibly confounded changes in expanded clonotypes. In long-lived donors, naive CD4+ cell counts and diversity exceeded those of aged donors.

The authors ran a second PCR of 7 to 11 cycles using a sample-barcoded 5' primer and a J-beta primer mix. TCRdb recomputed calls from the 5' RACE reads with MiXCR, one row per CDR3 protein. This sample has about 570,000 distinct CDR3 sequences, with approximately 27% found just once. CDR1 is SGHTA, CDR2 FQGNSA, per germline. The CDR3 runs to 16 residues. Per-sample yields of isolated PBMCs were at least 7 million. Of note for this clonotype: Its antigen remains unknown. The junction does not match germline at one end; this may be a read error.

The TCR originated in a woman between 70 and 85 years old in good health. Sequencing used blood. The chain combines TRBV7-2 with TRBJ2-7, with TRBD2 matching 12 bases. CDR3: CASSLAGLAGPPKGDF. The CDR3 coding sequence is TGTGCCAGCAGCTTAGCGGGACTAGCGGGCCCCCCTAAGGGAGACTTC.